Following are 26 T cell receptor beta chains from one sample sequenced in a study of tumor-infiltrating lymphocytes in oesophageal squamous cell carcinoma. Each CDR3 protein gets one entry after TCRdb re-called the PCR reads with MiXCR. The profile covers 11,000 to 15,000 distinct CDR3 sequences, with roughly half appearing a single time and about 45% taken by the ten largest. Material for sequencing was blood. These receptors were taken from a male donor with esophageal squamous cell carcinoma.

Worth noting for this clonotype: This sequence may be a read error, since a much larger clone differs from it by one base. This chain joins TRBV10-1 and TRBJ2-1; D is uncertain. With the DNA end fitting TRBJ2-7 better, the J assignment may be wrong. Germline V gene sequence: CDR1 WNHNN, CDR2 SYGVQD (reference sequence). This CDR3 is built from 15 residues. The CDR3 protein is CASSDLGRSYNEQYF. DNA for the CDR3: TGCGCCAGCAGCGATCTAGGACGCTCCTACAATGAGCAGTACTTC.

The V and J genes are TRBV7-2 and TRBJ2-4; the D is unclear. CDR1 is SGHTA, CDR2 FQGNSA, per germline. The length of the CDR3 is 12 residues. The ends were cut back, 4 bases at V and 13 bases at J, with 14 bases in the middle. The CDR3 protein is CASSSAGLEQYF. The CDR3 DNA sequence: TGTGCCAGCAGCTCTGCTGGCCTGGAGCAGTACTTC.

This clonotype was picked up a small number of times. The missing conserved phenylalanine or tryptophan at the end of this CDR3 makes a read error likely. The DNA is omitted, as the CDR3 cannot be located on it reliably, and the CDR3 follows TCRdb's listing. The chain couples TRBV7-6 to TRBJ1-1; TRBD1, the D gene given by the table, was not confirmed from the DNA. The CDR3 has 16 residues if both end residues are counted. CDR1 is SGHVS and CDR2 is FNYEAQ in the germline V gene. CDR3 loop: CASSPQGHWAFSTSVR.

The V gene is TRBV7-3, the J gene TRBJ2-5; D ambiguous. Judging by the DNA end, TRBJ2-7 fits better; the J call may be wrong. The germline V gene encodes CDR1 SGHTA and CDR2 FQGTGA. This CDR3 contains 14 residues. The CDR3 DNA reads TGTGCCAGCAGCTTCGGCGGCCAAGCCTACGAGCAGTACTTC. It translates to CASSFGGQAYEQYF.

Turning to this clonotype: A junction end diverges from the germline sequence, so it may reflect a read error. This sequence joins TRBV7-7 and TRBJ2-1; D possibly corresponds to TRBD1 (5 bases). The CDR3 extends over 14 amino acids. Germline V gives CDR1 SSHAT, CDR2 FNYEAQ (reference sequence). CDR3 in DNA: TGTGCTAGCAGCTTAGGGGTCAGGACGGATCAAGAGTTCTTC. It is translated as CASSLGVRTDQEFF.

The gene calls are TRBV6-6 and TRBJ2-7; D possibly corresponds to TRBD1 (5 bases). The germline CDR1 and CDR2 sequences are MNHNY and SVGAGI (reference sequence). Deletions cut 2 bases from V and 4 bases from J, with 9 bases between. The CDR3 totals 13 residues. In DNA, the CDR3 is TGTGCCAGCAGTTACGCTTCAGGGTACGAGCAGTACTTC. Translation: CASSYASGYEQYF.

J is TRBJ1-1 and V is TRBV5-1; D might be TRBD1 (6 bases). The V gene lost 0 bases and the J gene lost 8 bases, with 11 bases spanning the gap. Germline V gene sequence: CDR1 SGHRS, CDR2 YFSETQ. The CDR3 extends over 13 amino acids. CDR3 in amino acids: CASSLVPGTEAFF. The CDR3, as DNA: TGCGCCAGCAGCTTGGTCCCCGGGACAGAAGCTTTCTTT.

This clonotype was detected only a few times. The chain is built from TRBV7-6 and TRBJ2-5; 9 bases are shared with TRBD2. The DNA end is more similar to TRBJ2-7, so the J call may be wrong. CDR1 SGHVS and CDR2 FNYEAQ come from the germline V gene. CDR3 length: 14 residues. The CDR3, as DNA: TGTGCCAGCAGTCCGGGACTAGCCGATCCCGAGCAGTACTTC. Translating gives CASSPGLADPEQYF.

The chain links TRBV6-8 to TRBJ2-1, with D uncertain. The DNA end is more similar to TRBJ2-7, so the J call may be wrong. Germline values: CDR1 MNHGY, CDR2 SAAAGT. There are 10 residues in the CDR3. CDR3 amino acids: CASSYNEQYF. CDR3 DNA sequence: TGTGCCAGCAGTTACAATGAGCAGTACTTC.

This clonotype is deemed medium-sized. The chain couples TRBV7-9 to TRBJ2-7; D is possibly TRBD1 (6 bases). Germline loops: CDR1 SEHNR, CDR2 FQNEAQ (reference sequence). The CDR3 is made up of 15 amino acids. Trimming left V 4 bases short and J 4 bases short, with 17 bases between. CDR3 coding DNA: TGTGCCAGCAGCTCCCAGGGGTACGACTCGTACGAGCAGTACTTC. Amino acids: CASSSQGYDSYEQYF.

The V and J genes are TRBV5-1 and TRBJ2-5; the D is unclear. The J call is uncertain, as TRBJ2-7 better fits the DNA end. The CDR3 is made up of 14 amino acids. Germline lookup yields CDR1 SGHRS and CDR2 YFSETQ. The CDR3 here is CASSYSATFGEQYF. The CDR3 DNA reads as TGCGCCAGCAGCTATTCAGCGACCTTCGGCGAGCAGTACTTC.

V and J are TRBV12-3 or TRBV12-4 and TRBJ2-1, with unresolved D. V dropped 4 bases and J dropped 0 bases, with 7 bases sitting between them. The CDR3 loop spans 14 amino acids. The chain's CDR3 is CASSYVSSYNEQFF. The DNA for the CDR3 is TGTGCCAGCAGTTACGTCAGCTCCTACAATGAGCAGTTCTTC.

The genes are TRBV11-2 and TRBJ2-2; no clear D. The V end was cut by 7 bases, the J end by 4 bases, with 13 bases between. CDR1 is SGHAT, CDR2 FQNNGV, per germline. The length of the CDR3 is 14 residues. CDR3 nucleotide sequence: TGTGCCAGCACCCAAAGGCCATTCACCGGGGAGCTGTTTTTT. Protein sequence: CASTQRPFTGELFF.

This clonotype turned up a few times. This chain links TRBV6-5 with TRBJ2-5; D remains unclear. The DNA end is more similar to TRBJ2-1, so the J call may be wrong. The length of the CDR3 is 15 residues. Per the germline V gene, CDR1 is MNHEY and CDR2 is SVGAGI. DNA for the CDR3: TGTGCCAGCAAAGCGTCTTGGGGCTCCTACAATGAGCAGTTCTTC. Amino acid sequence: CASKASWGSYNEQFF.

The sample holds many counts of this clonotype. CDR3 protein: CASSLDRSVAAEQFF. CDR3 coding DNA: TGTGCCAGCAGCTTAGATAGGAGCGTAGCCGCTGAGCAGTTCTTC. The chain employs TRBV7-9 and TRBJ2-1; D remains ambiguous. The V end lost 1 base, the J end lost 9 bases, and 16 bases lay between the germline ends. The CDR3 is 15 residues long. CDR1 is SEHNR and CDR2 is FQNEAQ in the germline V gene (reference sequence).

The table lists this clonotype with a few counts. V and J are TRBV6-6 and TRBJ1-1; D remains unclear. Germline V gene data show CDR1 as MNHNY and CDR2 as SVGAGI (reference sequence). V lost 2 bases and J 2 bases, leaving 6 bases between the germline ends. CDR3 length: 13 residues. The CDR3 DNA follows: TGTGCCAGCAGTTACCCCGGCAACACTGAAGCTTTCTTT. Its translation: CASSYPGNTEAFF.

The chain joins TRBV11-2 to TRBJ2-5; 7 positions match TRBD1. CDR1 is SGHAT, CDR2 FQNNGV, per germline. J was trimmed by 1 base and V by 5 bases; bases with no gene match: 7. The CDR3 has 15 residues. CDR3 protein: CASSAKTGFQETQYF. The DNA of the CDR3 is TGTGCCAGCAGCGCCAAGACAGGGTTCCAAGAGACCCAGTACTTC. Together with reference TRBV11-2 and TRBJ2-5, the CDR3 gives the full variable domain: EAGVAQSPRYKIIEKRQSVAFWCNPISGHATLYWYQQILGQGPKLLIQFQNNGVVDDSQLPKDRFSAERLKGVDSTLKIQPAKLEDSAVYLCASSAKTGFQETQYFGPGTRLLVL.

The rearrangement links TRBV7-3 to TRBJ2-5; D may correspond to TRBD1 or TRBD2 (5 bases each). The J call may be in error: the DNA end matches TRBJ2-7 better. There are 15 residues in the CDR3. Germline assignment: CDR1 SGHTA and CDR2 FQGTGA. CDR3 sequence reads: CASSPLGGRVYEQYF. The CDR3 nucleotides read TGTGCCAGCAGCCCCCTTGGGGGAAGGGTCTACGAGCAGTACTTC.

The J gene is TRBJ2-3, the V gene TRBV7-9; weak D call: TRBD2 (6 bases). The CDR3 has 16 amino acids. Germline V gene lookup returns CDR1 SEHNR and CDR2 FQNEAQ (reference sequence). With 1 base removed from V and 3 bases from J, the gap between germline ends came to 14 bases. This CDR3 reads CASSLGRGRRTDTQYF. Written as DNA, the CDR3 is TGTGCCAGCAGCTTAGGGCGGGGAAGAAGGACAGATACGCAGTATTTT.

For this clonotype: The junction does not match germline at one end; this may be a read error. The chain couples TRBV27 to TRBJ2-4; D is undetermined. Germline loops: CDR1 MNHEY, CDR2 SMNVEV (reference sequence). This CDR3 contains 12 residues. The CDR3 sequence: CASGKINSPLHF. The CDR3 region has the DNA TGTGCCAGCGGGAAAATCAATTCACCCCTCCACTTC.

The chain recombines TRBV7-6 with TRBJ2-1; perhaps TRBD2 as D (6 bases). Trimming took off 5 bases at V and 0 bases at J, with 11 bases between the two ends. The CDR3 consists of 15 residues. The germline V gene encodes CDR1 SGHVS and CDR2 FNYEAQ. CDR3 sequence (DNA): TGTGCCAGCAGCCCCCGGGGGAGCTCCTACAATGAGCAGTTCTTC. It translates to CASSPRGSSYNEQFF.

The V gene is TRBV7-6, the J gene TRBJ2-3; 13 positions agree with TRBD2. Matching the DNA end better, TRBJ2-5 makes the J call doubtful. The CDR3 is 16 residues long. From germline, CDR1 is SGHVS and CDR2 FNYEAQ. CDR3 coding DNA: TGTGCCAGCAGCTTAGGCGGACTAGCGGGAGCAGAGACCCAGTACTTC. Protein: CASSLGGLAGAETQYF.

The V and J genes are TRBV6-6 and TRBJ2-3; D is ambiguous. The J call may be in error: the DNA end matches TRBJ2-7 better. Per germline, CDR1 MNHNY and CDR2 SVGAGI (reference sequence). The CDR3 covers 16 residues. The chain's CDR3 is CASSYSLPESYNEQYF. CDR3 nucleotide sequence: TGTGCCAGCAGTTACTCCTTGCCTGAATCCTACAATGAGCAGTACTTC.

This clonotype was seen more than once but under ten times. The V gene is TRBV12-3 or TRBV12-4, the J gene TRBJ2-3; D is unresolved. This CDR3 contains 13 residues. The V gene lost 3 bases and the J gene lost 0 bases, with 4 bases spanning the gap. The CDR3 spells CASSFSSTDTQYF. For the CDR3, the DNA is TGTGCCAGCAGTTTCTCTAGCACAGATACGCAGTATTTT.

This clonotype was seen at least ten times. This chain's CDR3 is CASSIPTTSGSLRDTDTQYF. CDR3 nucleotides: TGTGCCAGCAGCATCCCGACGACTAGCGGGAGCCTTAGAGACACAGATACGCAGTATTTT. The chain joins TRBV11-3 to TRBJ2-3, with 12 bases that match TRBD2. The CDR3 contains 20 residues. Germline V gene lookup returns CDR1 SGHNT and CDR2 YENEEA. The V gene end was trimmed by 5 bases and the J gene end by 2 bases; junction bases not matched to a gene: 17.

This clonotype has more than one count but fewer than ten. The chain has TRBV2 and TRBJ2-7, with TRBD2 identical over 9 bases. The germline V gene has CDR1 SNHLY and CDR2 FYNNEI. The V gene end was trimmed by 4 bases and the J gene end by 1 base; junction bases not matched to a gene: 8. The CDR3 totals 16 residues. DNA of the CDR3: TGTGCCAGCAGTGGAAATAGAGCGGGAGGATCCTACGAGCAGTACTTC. As protein: CASSGNRAGGSYEQYF.